The present entry profiles one T cell receptor beta chain with its context. Its matching antigen is unknown. The table came from immunoSEQ multiplex PCR; TCRdb's copy has only in-frame clones and leaves some out. The table has roughly 150,000 clones, 92% seen once. These data belong to a study of T cell responses to AZD1222 COVID-19 vaccine. Notes on the study in general: Of the AZD1222 recipients, only 5 to 7 were seropositive at baseline. Spike as a whole was targeted by vaccine-associated CD4 TCRs, dominant at 160-218 and 743-854.

The sample consisted of peripheral blood, taken 28 days after the second AZD1222 dose. The sequence was obtained from an adult who received the AZD1222 COVID-19 vaccine.

CDR3 loop: CASSLRPAWETQYF. CDR3 sequence (DNA): TGTGCCAGCAGCCTTAGACCGGCGTGGGAGACCCAGTACTTC. The rearrangement joins TRBV5-6 to TRBJ2-5; no clear D. Germline V gene lookup returns CDR1 SGHDT and CDR2 YYEEEE. The CDR3 length is 14 residues. V was cut by 4 bases and J by 5 bases, with 15 bases left in between. Looking up the rest from reference TRBV5-6 and TRBJ2-5 gives the full variable domain: DAGVTQSPTHLIKTRGQQVTLRCSPKSGHDTVSWYQQALGQGPQFIFQYYEEEERQRGNFPDRFSGHQFPNYSSELNVNALLLGDSALYLCASSLRPAWETQYFGPGTRLLVL.